This TCR beta chain originates from a study of human T cells and chemical hapten exposure. Study-level information: An approximately 2 cm by approximately 2 cm inner upper arm patch received 2% DPC for sensitization. 0.01% DPC was applied to the upper back in patch tests, which were read at 6 days.

Time point specified: patch test 1, 2 weeks after DPC sensitization. The sample's treatment: therapeutic diphenylcyclopropenone sensitization with weekly scalp DPC. This CDR3 comprises 12 residues. The V gene lost 2 bases and the J gene lost 7 bases, with 8 bases spanning the gap. In TCRdb, the RACE reads were re-called with MiXCR into one record per CDR3 protein. This sample carries tens of thousands of distinct CDR3 sequences, roughly 7.6% of them seen once, and the ten largest clones take roughly 1.4%. The sample here was whole blood, taken in connection with sensitization to the hapten diphenylcyclopropenone (DPC). This rearrangement joins TRBV12-3 or TRBV12-4 to TRBJ1-1; D is uncertain. This receptor was obtained from a woman aged 30 to 39 with alopecia areata. Some clones in this sample may be carry-over from other donors' samples. CDR3 nucleotides: TGTGCCAGCAGTTTATTGGGCCTTGAAGCTTTCTTT. This translates into CASSLLGLEAFF.